Included here is one TCR beta chain sequence, with context. V lost 6 bases, J lost 3 bases, and 4 bases stayed unmatched. CDR3 size: 15 residues. The V gene's germline CDR1 is MNHEY and CDR2 SMNVEV (reference sequence). Authors' methods: Estimation of nucleated cell counts was performed using reference gene primer amplification. Measured with immunoSEQ multiplex PCR; TCRdb has only the in-frame clones, and not every one. D and trimming come from the DNA, and the V and J calls and clone size come from that table. Among about 140,000 clones listed, almost 80% were seen once. The source of the sample is a study of blood T cell repertoires in COVID-19.

Sequenced: peripheral blood. V is TRBV27 and J is TRBJ2-1, with 11 bases aligning to TRBD2. The sequence derives from a man aged 60 to 75 who had recovered from COVID-19. In DNA, the CDR3 is TGTGCCAGCAGGTCTACTAGCGGGAGCTACAATGAGCAGTTCTTC. Protein: CASRSTSGSYNEQFF.